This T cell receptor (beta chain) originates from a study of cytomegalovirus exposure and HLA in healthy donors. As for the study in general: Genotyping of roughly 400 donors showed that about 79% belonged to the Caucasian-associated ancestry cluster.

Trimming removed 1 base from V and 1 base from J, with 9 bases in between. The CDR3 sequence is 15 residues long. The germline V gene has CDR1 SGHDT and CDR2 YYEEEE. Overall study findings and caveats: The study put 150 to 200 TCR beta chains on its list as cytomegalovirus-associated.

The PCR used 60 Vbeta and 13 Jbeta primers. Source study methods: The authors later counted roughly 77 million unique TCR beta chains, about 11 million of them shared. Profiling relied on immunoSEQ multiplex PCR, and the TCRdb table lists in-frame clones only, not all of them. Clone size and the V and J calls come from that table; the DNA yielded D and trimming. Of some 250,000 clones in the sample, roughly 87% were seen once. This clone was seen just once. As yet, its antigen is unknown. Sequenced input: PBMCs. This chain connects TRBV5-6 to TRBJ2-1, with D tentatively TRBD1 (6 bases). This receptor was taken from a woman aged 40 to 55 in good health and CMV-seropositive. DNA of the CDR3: TGTGCCAGCAGCTTGAAGGGGGTTTCCTACAATGAGCAGTTCTTC. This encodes CASSLKGVSYNEQFF. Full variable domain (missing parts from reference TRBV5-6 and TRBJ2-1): DAGVTQSPTHLIKTRGQQVTLRCSPKSGHDTVSWYQQALGQGPQFIFQYYEEEERQRGNFPDRFSGHQFPNYSSELNVNALLLGDSALYLCASSLKGVSYNEQFFGPGTRLTVL.